These 20 T cell receptor beta chains share one sample of origin, sequenced in a study of early T cells in non-severe SARS-CoV-2 infection. TCRdb recomputed calls from the 5' RACE reads with MiXCR, one row per CDR3 protein. The sample contains tens of thousands of distinct CDR3 sequences, 7.7% of which appear only once. Sequencing was carried out using whole blood. The receptors originated from an adult who was a healthcare worker with PCR-confirmed SARS-CoV-2 infection or an uninfected control (not recorded which).

This clonotype was seen a few times. The chain couples TRBV20-1 to TRBJ1-1; D might be TRBD1 (6 bases). Germline V gene sequence: CDR1 DFQATT, CDR2 SNEGSKA (reference sequence). The CDR3 extends over 13 amino acids. V was pared by 8 bases and J by 2 bases, with 15 bases between. CDR3 amino acids: CSFTGQLNTEAFF. The CDR3 nucleotides read TGCAGTTTTACTGGACAGCTTAACACTGAAGCTTTCTTT.

The rearrangement uses TRBV14 and TRBJ2-1; 9 bases map to TRBD2. The CDR3 totals 16 residues. CDR1 is SGHDN and CDR2 is FVKESK in the germline V gene. V was clipped by 4 bases and J by 8 bases; unmatched bases: 12. The CDR3 sequence: CASSRPETAGGYEQFF. Here the CDR3 DNA reads TGTGCCAGCAGCCGCCCGGAGACAGCGGGAGGATATGAGCAGTTCTTC.

The chain carries TRBV12-3 or TRBV12-4 and TRBJ1-3, with TRBD1 as a possible D gene (5 bases). V dropped 2 bases and J dropped 0 bases, with 8 bases sitting between them. The CDR3 is 15 amino acids. The CDR3 DNA sequence: TGTGCCAGCAGTTTACCAGGGATCTCTGGAAACACCATATATTTT. This translates into CASSLPGISGNTIYF.

This clonotype occurred many times. The V call is TRBV20-1, the J call TRBJ2-3, with no clear D. Germline CDR1 DFQATT, CDR2 SNEGSKA (reference sequence). This CDR3 is 13 amino acids long. Trimming shortened V by 6 bases and J by 4 bases, and 14 bases separated the two germline ends. This CDR3 is CSAPKTHADTQYF. The CDR3 DNA is TGCAGTGCCCCGAAAACCCATGCAGATACGCAGTATTTT.

This clonotype was counted many times. This sequence joins TRBV6-6 and TRBJ1-5; 9 nucleotides align to TRBD1. The CDR3 has 13 amino acids. CDR1 and CDR2 from the germline V gene are MNHNY and SVGAGI (reference sequence). V gave up 6 bases and J gave up 4 bases; unmatched junction bases: 1. For the CDR3, the DNA is TGTGCCAGCAGGGGGACAGGGAATCAGCCCCAGCATTTT. This codes for CASRGTGNQPQHF.

This clonotype was counted only a few times. The chain uses TRBV14 and TRBJ2-7; a weak D match, TRBD1 (5 bases). Germline values: CDR1 SGHDN, CDR2 FVKESK. The CDR3 covers 16 residues. V lost 4 bases and J lost 0, with 16 bases in between. The DNA for the CDR3 is TGTGCCAGCAGCCCCCGGCAGGGCACGTCCTCCTACGAGCAGTACTTC. It encodes CASSPRQGTSSYEQYF.

This clonotype was detected ten times or more. The chain uses TRBV6-4 and TRBJ2-1; no definite D call. Germline CDR1 is MRHNA and CDR2 is SNTAGT. Trimming took off 3 bases at V and 7 bases at J, with 16 bases between the two ends. The CDR3 has 15 residues. The CDR3 DNA reads as TGTGCCAGCAGTGAGCTCCAGACGGGTATGAATGAGCAGTTCTTC. Its protein product is CASSELQTGMNEQFF.

This clonotype was observed a few times. V is TRBV11-2 and J is TRBJ2-2; 11 bases are a match to TRBD2. This CDR3 contains 16 residues. Trimming removed 4 bases from V and 6 bases from J; junction bases left unmatched: 7. In germline, CDR1 is SGHAT, CDR2 FQNNGV. The CDR3 nucleotides are TGTGCCAGCAGCTCTATAGCGGGAGGGAGATCCGGGGAGCTGTTTTTT. Translating gives CASSSIAGGRSGELFF.

This clonotype was observed many times. For the CDR3, the DNA is TGTGCCAGCAGCCCACAGGGTCAGAACACTGAAGCTTTCTTT. It codes for CASSPQGQNTEAFF. The gene calls are TRBV7-2 and TRBJ1-1, with a possible D match to TRBD1 (6 bases). Deletions cut 5 bases from V and 1 base from J, with 11 bases between. This CDR3 has 14 amino acids. Germline CDR1 reads SGHTA; CDR2 reads FQGNSA.

This clonotype was picked up many times. J is TRBJ2-3 and V is TRBV7-9; D is uncertain. The CDR3 covers 15 residues. CDR1 is SEHNR and CDR2 is FQNEAQ in the germline V gene (reference sequence). V shed 4 bases and J shed 0 bases, with 11 bases lying between them. Here the CDR3 DNA reads TGTGCCAGCAGCTCATTCTCTTACAGCACAGATACGCAGTATTTT. Amino acid sequence: CASSSFSYSTDTQYF. Using reference TRBV7-9 and TRBJ2-3 for the parts outside the CDR3, the full variable domain is DTGVSQNPRHKITKRGQNVTFRCDPISEHNRLYWYRQTLGQGPEFLTYFQNEAQLEKSRLLSDRFSAERPKGSFSTLEIQRTEQGDSAMYLCASSSFSYSTDTQYFGPGTRLTVL.

This clonotype was detected ten times or more. This chain connects TRBV7-6 to TRBJ2-7, with no clear D. The CDR3 contains 14 residues. Germline CDR1 and CDR2: SGHVS and FNYEAQ. The ends were cut back, 0 bases at V and 1 base at J, with 7 bases in the middle. This CDR3 reads CASSLAGLSYEQYF. The CDR3 bases are TGTGCCAGCAGCTTAGCGGGGTTATCCTACGAGCAGTACTTC.

This clonotype was seen more than once but under ten times. The rearrangement links TRBV21-1 to TRBJ1-6. TRBV21-1 is labeled a pseudogene. This CDR3 comprises 18 residues. CDR3 in amino acids: CASSKSGLGVGKYSPLHF. The CDR3 DNA sequence: TGTGCCAGCAGCAAATCTGGCCTTGGGGTAGGAAAATATTCACCCCTCCACTTT.

This chain uses TRBV2 with TRBJ1-5; 9 nucleotides agree with TRBD1. Looked up from germline, CDR1 is SNHLY and CDR2 is FYNNEI. The junction had 8 bases not matched to a gene; V was cut back by 4 bases and J by 7 bases. The CDR3 sequence is 15 residues long. Written as DNA, the CDR3 is TGTGCCAGCAGTGCCACAGGGGGCGCGGAGCAGCCCCAGCATTTT. Its protein is CASSATGGAEQPQHF.

By its share, this clonotype is medium-sized. The V gene is TRBV14, the J gene TRBJ2-1; TRBD2 is a possible D gene (6 bases). The CDR3 sequence is 14 residues long. V was clipped by 0 bases and J by 8 bases, with 11 bases between them. CDR1 SGHDN and CDR2 FVKESK come from the germline V gene. The CDR3 nucleotides are TGTGCCAGCAGCCAAGATTCGACTAGGGATGAGCAGTTCTTC. This encodes CASSQDSTRDEQFF. Supplemented by reference TRBV14 and TRBJ2-1, the full variable domain reads EAGVTQFPSHSVIEKGQTVTLRCDPISGHDNLYWYRRVMGKEIKFLLHFVKESKQDESGMPNNRFLAERTGGTYSTLKVQPAELEDSGVYFCASSQDSTRDEQFFGPGTRLTVL.

This clonotype was seen repeatedly, ten times or more. V and J are TRBV11-2 and TRBJ2-3; 8 bases match TRBD2. Losses at the gene ends were 3 bases for V and 7 bases for J; bases not matched to a gene: 12. Looked up from germline, CDR1 is SGHAT and CDR2 is FQNNGV. The CDR3 is 16 amino acids. CDR3 nucleotide sequence: TGTGCCAGCAGCTTTGTTAGCGGGACGCACATCCATACGCAGTATTTT. Translated: CASSFVSGTHIHTQYF.

This sequence joins TRBV11-2 and TRBJ2-7; TRBD1 matches 8 bases. With 5 bases clipped from V and 4 bases from J, the junction kept 7 bases outside the gene matches. Per the germline V gene, CDR1 is SGHAT and CDR2 is FQNNGV. The length of the CDR3 is 14 residues. CDR3 coding DNA: TGTGCCAGCAGCCCACGACAGGGGTTATACGAGCAGTACTTC. This gives the protein CASSPRQGLYEQYF.

Remarks on this clonotype: This may come from a read error, since a much larger clone is one base off. Here the CDR3 omits its conserved ending phenylalanine or tryptophan, so a read error is the likely source. DNA of the CDR3: TGTGCCAGCGGATTATCAGGGGGACAGGGAGTCTACGAGCAGTACCTC. This translates into CASGLSGGQGVYEQYL. The chain links TRBV12-3 or TRBV12-4 to TRBJ2-7; 9 bases fit TRBD1. J was trimmed by 3 bases and V by 8 bases; bases with no gene match: 14. The CDR3 has 16 residues.

V usage is TRBV9 and J usage is TRBJ2-1, with 7 bases aligning to TRBD2. The CDR3 covers 13 residues. Per germline, CDR1 SGDLS and CDR2 YYNGEE. V lost 3 bases to trimming and J lost 10 bases; unmatched junction nucleotides: 7. The CDR3 here is CASSAGTTREQFF. CDR3 coding DNA: TGTGCCAGCAGCGCCGGGACTACACGCGAGCAGTTCTTC.

This clonotype was detected a few times. The chain links TRBV29-1 to TRBJ1-1; 7 bases match TRBD1. Germline loops: CDR1 SQVTM, CDR2 ANQGSEA. The V gene end was trimmed by 1 base and the J gene end by 3 bases; junction bases not matched to a gene: 8. The CDR3 extends over 15 amino acids. CDR3 DNA: TGCAGCGTTGAAGGGCAGCGACAGGGATACACTGAAGCTTTCTTT. It is translated as CSVEGQRQGYTEAFF.

At least ten counts were recorded for this clonotype. The CDR3 region is CASSLSFGGHEQFF. The DNA for the CDR3 is TGTGCCAGCAGCTTATCGTTTGGGGGGCATGAGCAGTTCTTC. V usage is TRBV7-9 and J usage is TRBJ2-1; tentatively, D is TRBD1 or TRBD2 (6 bases each). Trimming took off 2 bases at V and 8 bases at J, with 13 bases between the two ends. This CDR3 contains 14 residues. The V gene's germline CDR1 is SEHNR and CDR2 FQNEAQ (reference sequence). The entire variable domain, with the rest obtained from reference TRBV7-9 and TRBJ2-1, is as follows: DTGVSQNPRHKITKRGQNVTFRCDPISEHNRLYWYRQTLGQGPEFLTYFQNEAQLEKSRLLSDRFSAERPKGSFSTLEIQRTEQGDSAMYLCASSLSFGGHEQFFGPGTRLTVL.